The table lists the clone carrying this T cell receptor beta chain with many counts. The data stem from a study of T cells in Graves' hyperthyroidism and ophthalmopathy. The TCR beta CDR3 regions underwent amplification using RNA transcripts as the source. The HTBI set primed first-round TCR CDR3 RT-PCR. TCRdb re-analysed the multiplex PCR reads in MiXCR, keeping a single row per CDR3 protein. Among just over 550,000 distinct CDR3 sequences listed, approximately 44% were seen once. Trimming stripped 11 bases from V and 9 bases from J, with 5 bases between. The CDR3 is 9 amino acids. CDR1 MNHEY and CDR2 SVGAGI come from the germline V gene.

This sequence was found in a woman between 18 and 29 years old with Graves' hyperthyroidism. This sequence joins TRBV6-5 and TRBJ1-6, with no clear D. Source material: peripheral blood or thyroid tissue (not recorded which). The CDR3 nucleotides are TGTGCCCCCGGTTCACCCCTCCACTTT. It encodes CAPGSPLHF.